The clone carrying this T cell receptor beta chain was counted at least ten times. Its antigen is not known. Each sample used at least 6 million PBMCs. Trimming took 1 base from V and 1 from J, leaving 7 bases between them. This CDR3 has 14 residues. Germline CDR1 reads MNHEY; CDR2 reads SVGAGI. This sample is part of a study of blood T cells in healthy people across ages. Study observations and caveats: In the absence of known donor CMV status, changes in expanded clonotypes were possibly confounded. A roughly linear age-dependent decrease characterized TCR beta diversity per million T cells.

Through a sample-barcoded 5' primer and a J-beta primer mix, a second PCR was run for roughly 7 to 12 cycles. A template-switch adaptor that had 12 random nucleotides put a tag on each cDNA molecule. One entry per CDR3 protein, called by TCRdb with MiXCR from the 5' RACE reads. This sample yields roughly 680,000 distinct CDR3 sequences, of which around a fifth are seen a single time; 3.6% belongs to the top ten. The gene calls are TRBV6-5 and TRBJ2-5, with a weak D call TRBD1 (6 bases). The clonotype comes from an older man in good health. The sequenced sample consisted of blood. Here the CDR3 reads CASSYLDSQETQYF. The DNA of the CDR3 is TGTGCCAGCAGTTACTTGGACAGCCAAGAGACCCAGTACTTC.